This T cell receptor (beta chain) was found in a study of shared clonotypes between healthy human individuals. Study summary: CD4 naive and CD4 memory each took three plates per donor, while CD8 naive took two and CD8 memory one.

V was trimmed by 6 bases and J by 8 bases, leaving 13 bases between them. The CDR3 sequence is 12 residues long. Germline-derived CDR1 and CDR2 are MNHEY and SVGAGI. General study findings and limits: A limitation of the genetic and exposure-history diversity represented arose from few donors.

Donation came from healthy HIV-negative adults that had no recent acute infections or vaccinations. Notes on this clone: The antigen remains undetermined.

An even split of each subset's genomic DNA across several immunoSEQ plates was performed. Only in-frame clones appear in the TCRdb table, and some are missing; sequencing was by immunoSEQ multiplex PCR. The sample lists roughly 1,100,000 clones, under 80% occurring once. Sample: memory CD4+ T cells sorted from blood. Subset defined: CD45RA-negative fraction. The V and J genes are TRBV6-5 and TRBJ1-2; no reliable D call. This receptor was obtained from a man between 18 and 35 years old in good health. DNA for the CDR3: TGTGCCAGCAGCAGGAAGGGTTACGGCTACACCTTC. Its protein is CASSRKGYGYTF.